The clone carrying this TCR beta chain was seen many times. These data come from a study of blood T cells in healthy people across ages. Then a second PCR, running roughly 7 to 11 cycles, was carried out with a sample-barcoded 5' primer and a J-beta primer mix. A single record per CDR3 protein comes from TCRdb applying MiXCR to the 5' RACE reads. This sample has some 1.4 million distinct CDR3 sequences, with roughly 40% found just once. The study isolated at least 6.5 million PBMCs from each sample. The CDR3 extends over 12 amino acids. Germline V gene data show CDR1 as SQVTM and CDR2 as ANQGSEA. V was trimmed by 6 bases and J by 4 bases, leaving 11 bases between them.

This receptor was identified in a woman under 30 in good health. Sequencing was carried out using blood. The chain is built from TRBV29-1 and TRBJ2-3; D not certain. This CDR3 reads CSVDTSSDTQYF. CDR3 coding DNA: TGCAGCGTCGATACGTCGTCAGATACGCAGTATTTT.